These T cell receptor beta chains were read from a single sample in a study of blood T cell repertoires in COVID-19. Generated by immunoSEQ multiplex PCR, the TCRdb table keeps only in-frame clones and is missing some. Of over 100,000 clones listed, around 80% are singletons. The material sequenced was peripheral blood. The receptors originated from a human donor in a cohort sampled during active or convalescent COVID-19. The conserved cysteine and the conserved F or W are not part of the CDR3 here. The order of the fields is V gene, J gene, clone size, CDR3 protein. Rows may omit the clone size; those that give it use once, few, many or a size class.

>TRBV18|TRBJ2-5|.
ASSPRTGGQETQY
>TRBV5-6|TRBJ2-7|.
ASSRPGGGVFEQY
>TRBV5-4|TRBJ2-7|.
ASSLKKRGAYEQY
>TRBV11-2|TRBJ2-1|.
ASSPGLDGYNEQF
>TRBV15|TRBJ2-2|.
ATHRDRAANTGELF
>TRBV5-1|TRBJ2-7|.
ASSKETSGRAFYEQY
>TRBV20-1|TRBJ2-1|few
SARVYNEQF
>TRBV5-6|TRBJ2-5|.
ASSLAPYTKPYQETQY
>TRBV19|TRBJ1-1|once
ASSRTGGGTEAF
>TRBV6-5|TRBJ1-4|.
ASSRQGPNEKLF
>TRBV29-1|TRBJ2-7|.
SAGHTEQY
>TRBV18|TRBJ2-7|few
ASSSYGGGGSEQY
>TRBV6-6|TRBJ1-1|.
ASSYYGENTEAF
>TRBV6-4|TRBJ1-1|.
ASSKTGRGTEAF
>TRBV5-1|TRBJ1-2|few
ASSMGQVPLYGYT
>TRBV5-1|TRBJ2-7|.
ASSLGTVSYEQY
>TRBV28|TRBJ1-2|.
ASLRGGSNGYT
>TRBV18|TRBJ2-2|.
ASSRRQANTGELF
>TRBV6-5|TRBJ2-1|.
ASSYSSGRGAGQF
>TRBV12-3/TRBV12-4|TRBJ1-1|.
ASSLGASTEAF
>TRBV10-3|TRBJ2-3|.
AISDSGLAGTDTQY
>TRBV6-2/TRBV6-3|TRBJ1-5|.
ASSYGQRQPQH
>TRBV28|TRBJ1-1|.
ASSSFYLDRVVTEAF
>TRBV6-6|TRBJ2-6|.
ASSHLDRGLSGANVLT
>TRBV11-3|TRBJ2-1|.
ASSPRAGGSSYNEQF
>TRBV24-1|TRBJ2-5|.
ATSDYRTGGETQY
>TRBV7-9|TRBJ2-2|few
ASSFRGLGTGELF
>TRBV7-9|TRBJ2-7|.
ASSISRYEGSYEQY
>TRBV7-2|TRBJ2-7|.
ASSNYGGLYEQY
>TRBV28|TRBJ1-1|.
ASLRGIYTEAF
>TRBV5-1|TRBJ2-1|.
ASSLEVAGLPNNEQF
>TRBV27|TRBJ1-5|.
ASSPQGGLINQPQH
>TRBV10-3|TRBJ1-6|.
AISGSFRGSSYNSPLH
>TRBV9|TRBJ1-5|.
ASSVAPVNQPQH
>TRBV9|TRBJ1-4|.
ASSMTGSYEKLF